This T cell receptor (beta chain) was obtained from a study of persistence of HIV-infected CD4 T cells. The libraries were made with immunoSEQ version 4 in survey mode. Clones were sequenced by immunoSEQ multiplex PCR, and TCRdb holds only the in-frame ones, with some missing. The table lists around 39,000 clones, roughly 90% of them singletons. Germline V gives CDR1 SEHNR, CDR2 FQNEAQ (reference sequence). This CDR3 contains 15 residues. Trimming removed 0 bases at V and 5 bases at J, with 13 bases between. As concerns this clone: The antigen remains undetermined.

Nonspecific anti-CD3/anti-CD28 bead stimulation represents the broad CD4+ T cell repertoire. CD4+ T cells upregulating both CD40 ligand and CD69 were sorted as responding cells. Suppressive ART was started during chronic HIV-1 infection in these adults. For at least 4 years, plasma HIV-1 RNA was undetectable (<50 copies/mL). V and J are TRBV7-9 and TRBJ2-5; D unresolved. The receptor was isolated from an adult man with HIV who was CMV-seropositive. Source: CD4+ T cells sorted from PBMCs after roughly 18-hour stimulation, taken from a patient who received antiretroviral therapy. CDR3 region: CASSLARGSGETQYF. CDR3 sequence (DNA): TGTGCCAGCAGCTTAGCGCGCGGTAGTGGGGAGACCCAGTACTTC.